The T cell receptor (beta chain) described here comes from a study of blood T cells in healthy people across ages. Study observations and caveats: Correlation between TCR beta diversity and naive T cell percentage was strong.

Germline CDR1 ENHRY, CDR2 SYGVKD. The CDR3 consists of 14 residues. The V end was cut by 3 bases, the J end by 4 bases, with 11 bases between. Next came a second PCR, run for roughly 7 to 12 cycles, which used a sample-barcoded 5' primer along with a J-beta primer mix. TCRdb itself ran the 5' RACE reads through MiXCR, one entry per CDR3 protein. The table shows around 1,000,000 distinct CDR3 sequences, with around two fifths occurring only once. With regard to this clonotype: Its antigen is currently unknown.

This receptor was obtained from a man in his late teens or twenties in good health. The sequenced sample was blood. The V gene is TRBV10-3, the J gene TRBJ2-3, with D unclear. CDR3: CAISEGSEPDTQYF. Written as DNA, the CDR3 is TGTGCCATCAGTGAAGGGTCTGAACCAGATACGCAGTATTTT.